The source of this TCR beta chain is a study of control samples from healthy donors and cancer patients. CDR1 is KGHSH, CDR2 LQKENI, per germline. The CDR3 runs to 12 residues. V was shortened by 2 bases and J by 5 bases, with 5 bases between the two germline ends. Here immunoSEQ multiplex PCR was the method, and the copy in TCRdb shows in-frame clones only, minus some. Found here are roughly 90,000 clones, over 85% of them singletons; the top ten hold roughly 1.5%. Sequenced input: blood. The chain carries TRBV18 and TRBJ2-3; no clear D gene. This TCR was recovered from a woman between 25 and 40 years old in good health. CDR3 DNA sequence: TGTGCCAGCTCACCAACGGAAGATACGCAGTATTTT. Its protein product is CASSPTEDTQYF.